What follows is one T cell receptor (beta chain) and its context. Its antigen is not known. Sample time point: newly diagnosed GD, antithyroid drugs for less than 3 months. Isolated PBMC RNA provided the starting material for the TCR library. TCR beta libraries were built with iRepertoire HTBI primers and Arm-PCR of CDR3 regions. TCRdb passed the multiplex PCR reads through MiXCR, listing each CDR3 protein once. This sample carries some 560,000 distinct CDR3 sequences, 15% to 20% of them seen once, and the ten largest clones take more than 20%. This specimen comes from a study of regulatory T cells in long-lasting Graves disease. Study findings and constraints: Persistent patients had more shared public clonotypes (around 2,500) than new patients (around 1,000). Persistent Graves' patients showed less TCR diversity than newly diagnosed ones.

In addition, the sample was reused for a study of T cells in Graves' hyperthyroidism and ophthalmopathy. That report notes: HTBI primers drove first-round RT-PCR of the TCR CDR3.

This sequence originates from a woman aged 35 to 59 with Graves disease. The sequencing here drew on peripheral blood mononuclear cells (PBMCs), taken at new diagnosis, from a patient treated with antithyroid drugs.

The CDR3 spells CATDPGYGELFF. The CDR3 nucleotides read TGTGCCACCGACCCAGGGTACGGGGAGCTGTTTTTT. This chain joins TRBV6-1 and TRBJ2-2, with TRBD1 as a possible D gene (5 bases). The length of the CDR3 is 12 residues. Between the trimmed V and J ends, which lost 10 bases and 7 bases, there was a span of 13 bases. CDR1 is MNHNS and CDR2 is SASEGT in the germline V gene.